A selection of T cell receptor beta chains follows, all from one sample in a study of blood T cell repertoires in COVID-19. Sequencing used immunoSEQ multiplex PCR; TCRdb keeps in-frame clones, though not all of them. Here the sample spans about 310,000 clones, 75% to 90% being singletons. Material: PBMCs or T cells enriched from blood (not recorded which). These TCRs come from a woman in her forties who had recovered from COVID-19. Each CDR3 is given with its conserved first and last residue. Each record gives: clone size, V gene, CDR3 protein. Not all rows give a size; the values are once, few, many and, for expanded clones, a class.

NA TRBV7-9 CASSLGGQGINEQFF
NA TRBV3-1/TRBV3-2 CASSHPKGGAETQYF
few TRBV3-1/TRBV3-2 CASSAYPAELVPEQFF
few TRBV12-3/TRBV12-4 CASSALPLVEQYF
NA TRBV7-9 CASSLASGSGYEQFF
NA TRBV3-1/TRBV3-2 CASSQEDGRDTQYF
NA TRBV28 CASSLEDRHVPIYEQYF
NA TRBV29-1 CSVEWQGPDTQYF
NA TRBV6-2/TRBV6-3 CASSYSRVPTYEQYF
NA TRBV7-9 CASSLVHGEAFF
NA TRBV29-1 CSVEGGSTGKVLTEAFF
NA TRBV5-6 CASSLAPEYANTGELFF
NA TRBV28 CASSGRDRLRNTEAFF
NA TRBV7-9 CASSSTSGRTYSYNEQFF
NA TRBV11-3 CASSASSSYEQYF
NA TRBV7-2 CASSSGSRGTEQYF
once TRBV2 CASRAGTGTYGYTF
NA TRBV29-1 CSVERVGGADTQYF
NA TRBV7-6 CASSSSRVPGQFF
few TRBV2 CASRKEVAPDTQYF
NA TRBV28 CASAGGAGGNYGYTF
NA TRBV6-5 CASSRPGHYGYTF
NA TRBV5-4 CASSTGTSQINYEQYF
NA TRBV4-2 CASSQAKLSINTEAFF
NA TRBV6-2/TRBV6-3 CASSYSRTSTDTQYF
NA TRBV4-2 CASSQGSGRANEQYF
few TRBV27 CASSLIRDTNSPLHF
NA TRBV7-3 CASSPGTGLNTEAFF
NA TRBV4-3 CASSQSRGTDTQYF
NA TRBV6-5 CASSYSWGDYEQYF
NA TRBV4-2 CASSQFTDRVGEAFF
NA TRBV7-2 CASSLRSGITDTQYF
NA TRBV18 CASSPNIGQGANTEAFF
NA TRBV5-4 CASSPGTSIHTDTQYF
NA TRBV3-1/TRBV3-2 CASSQVLAGGLTGELFF
NA TRBV9 CASSGQGGAGNTIYF
NA TRBV10-2 CASSVNNEQFF
NA TRBV5-1 CASSLTLADPAGEQYF
NA TRBV9 CASSVGPSSYNEQFF
NA TRBV9 CASQVRGGLSTDTQYF
NA TRBV28 CASSRGGRLKGNTIYF
NA TRBV5-5 CASSLDWSYSGNTIYF
NA TRBV7-2 CASSLDAAFEQYF
once TRBV7-2 CASSLSRDSPYEQYF
once TRBV2 CASSGQGLNQPQHF
NA TRBV19 CASSIDLGPLSEAFF
NA TRBV7-2 CASRIAARGIYEQYF
NA TRBV25-1 CASRGQGGDYGYTF
NA TRBV19 CASRAASPLFF
NA TRBV9 CASSVGGWVTDTQYF
NA TRBV7-2 CASSFSIHRAAGGETQYF
NA TRBV7-2 CASSESGGKGQETQYF